This T cell receptor (beta chain) comes out of a study of blood T cell repertoires in COVID-19. Looked up from germline, CDR1 is SQVTM and CDR2 is ANQGSEA. Unmatched junction bases numbered 0, after V lost 6 bases and J lost 4 bases. This CDR3 has 12 residues. Original processing methods: Amplification of reference gene primers provided the estimated nucleated cell counts. Profiled with immunoSEQ multiplex PCR; TCRdb holds only in-frame clones, not every one. V, J and clone size reflect that table, while D and trimming were determined from the DNA. The sample has some 200,000 clones, over 75% seen once.

The TCR was taken from a woman between 70 and 85 years old with acute or convalescent COVID-19. Sample: peripheral blood. The V gene is TRBV29-1, the J gene TRBJ2-3; 11 bases map to TRBD1. CDR3 nucleotides: TGCAGCGTGGGACAGGGGGCAGATACGCAGTATTTT. Protein sequence: CSVGQGADTQYF.